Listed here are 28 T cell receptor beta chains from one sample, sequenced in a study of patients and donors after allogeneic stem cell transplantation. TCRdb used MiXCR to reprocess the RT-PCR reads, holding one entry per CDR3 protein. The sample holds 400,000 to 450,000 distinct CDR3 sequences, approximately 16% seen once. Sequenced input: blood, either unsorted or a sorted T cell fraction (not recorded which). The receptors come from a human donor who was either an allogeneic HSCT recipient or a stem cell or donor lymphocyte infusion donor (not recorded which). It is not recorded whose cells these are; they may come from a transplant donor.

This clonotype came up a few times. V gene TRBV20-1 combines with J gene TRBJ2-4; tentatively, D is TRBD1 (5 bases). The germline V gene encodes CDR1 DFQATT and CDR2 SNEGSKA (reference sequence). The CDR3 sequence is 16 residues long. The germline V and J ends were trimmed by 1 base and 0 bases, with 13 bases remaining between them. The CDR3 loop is CSARGDRILAKNIQYF. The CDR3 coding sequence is TGCAGTGCTAGAGGCGACAGAATCCTAGCCAAAAACATTCAGTACTTC.

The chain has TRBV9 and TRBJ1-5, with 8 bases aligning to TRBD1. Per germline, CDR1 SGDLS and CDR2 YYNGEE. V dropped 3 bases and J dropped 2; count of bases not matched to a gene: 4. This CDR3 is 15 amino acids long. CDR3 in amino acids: CASSAQGAGNQPQHF. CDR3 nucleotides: TGTGCCAGCAGCGCTCAGGGGGCCGGCAATCAGCCCCAGCATTTT.

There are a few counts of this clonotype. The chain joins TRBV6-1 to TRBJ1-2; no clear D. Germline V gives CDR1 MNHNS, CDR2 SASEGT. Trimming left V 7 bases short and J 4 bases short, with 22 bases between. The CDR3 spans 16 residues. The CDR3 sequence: CASMTVGTRSTYGYTF. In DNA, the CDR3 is TGTGCCAGCATGACGGTCGGAACACGGTCTACCTATGGCTACACCTTC.

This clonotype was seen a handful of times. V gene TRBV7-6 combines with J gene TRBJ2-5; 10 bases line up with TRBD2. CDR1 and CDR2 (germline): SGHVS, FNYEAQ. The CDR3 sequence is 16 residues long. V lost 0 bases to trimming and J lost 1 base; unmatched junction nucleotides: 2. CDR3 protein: CASSLAASGGQETQYF. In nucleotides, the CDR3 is TGTGCCAGCAGCTTAGCAGCTAGCGGGGGCCAAGAGACCCAGTACTTC.

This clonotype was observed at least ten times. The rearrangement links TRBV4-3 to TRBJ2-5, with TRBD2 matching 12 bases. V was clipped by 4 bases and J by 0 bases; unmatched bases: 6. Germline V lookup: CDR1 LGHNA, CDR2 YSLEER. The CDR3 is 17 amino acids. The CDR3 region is CASSRGLAGSYQETQYF. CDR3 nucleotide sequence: TGCGCCAGCAGCCGCGGACTAGCGGGGAGTTACCAAGAGACCCAGTACTTC.

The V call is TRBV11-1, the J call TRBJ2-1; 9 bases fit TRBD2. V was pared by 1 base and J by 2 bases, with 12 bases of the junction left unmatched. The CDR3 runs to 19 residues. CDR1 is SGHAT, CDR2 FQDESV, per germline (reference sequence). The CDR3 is CASSLDSPSSGTPYNEQFF. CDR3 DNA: TGTGCCAGCAGCTTAGACAGCCCGTCTAGCGGGACCCCCTACAATGAGCAGTTCTTC.

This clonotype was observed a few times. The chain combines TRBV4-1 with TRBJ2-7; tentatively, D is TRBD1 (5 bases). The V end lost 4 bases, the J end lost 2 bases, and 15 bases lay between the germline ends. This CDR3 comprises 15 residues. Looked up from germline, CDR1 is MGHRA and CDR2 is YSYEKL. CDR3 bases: TGCGCCAGCAGCCGCGTTGGGGCGGTCCCCTACGAGCAGTACTTC. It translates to CASSRVGAVPYEQYF.

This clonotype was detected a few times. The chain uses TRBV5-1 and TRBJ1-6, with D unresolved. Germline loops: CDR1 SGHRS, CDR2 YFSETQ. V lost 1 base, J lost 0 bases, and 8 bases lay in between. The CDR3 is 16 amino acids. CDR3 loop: CASSLIRSSYNSPLHF. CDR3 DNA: TGCGCCAGCAGCTTGATTCGAAGCTCCTATAATTCACCCCTCCACTTT.

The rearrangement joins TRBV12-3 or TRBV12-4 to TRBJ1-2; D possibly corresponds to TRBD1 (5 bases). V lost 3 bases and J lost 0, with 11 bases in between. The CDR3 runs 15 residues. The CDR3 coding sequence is TGTGCCAGCAGTTTGGAGGGGAGGGCTAACTATGGCTACACCTTC. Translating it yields CASSLEGRANYGYTF.

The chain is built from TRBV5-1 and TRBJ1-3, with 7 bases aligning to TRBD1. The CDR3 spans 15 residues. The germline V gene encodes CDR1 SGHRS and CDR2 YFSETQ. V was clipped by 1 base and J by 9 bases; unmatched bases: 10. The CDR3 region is CASSLFPGQMATIYF. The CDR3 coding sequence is TGCGCCAGCAGCTTGTTCCCGGGACAGATGGCCACCATATATTTT. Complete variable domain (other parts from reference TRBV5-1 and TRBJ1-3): KAGVTQTPRYLIKTRGQQVTLSCSPISGHRSVSWYQQTPGQGLQFLFEYFSETQRNKGNFPGRFSGRQFSNSRSEMNVSTLELGDSALYLCASSLFPGQMATIYFGEGSWLTVV.

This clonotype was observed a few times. CDR3 nucleotides: TGCGCCAGCAGCCAAGCCACACAGGGGGCGGTTGGCTACACCTTC. Protein product: CASSQATQGAVGYTF. The rearrangement uses TRBV4-1 and TRBJ1-2, with TRBD1 matching over 9 bases. V shed 1 base, J shed 7 bases, and the junction held 7 bases outside the gene matches. This CDR3 contains 15 residues. Germline CDR1 and CDR2: MGHRA and YSYEKL.

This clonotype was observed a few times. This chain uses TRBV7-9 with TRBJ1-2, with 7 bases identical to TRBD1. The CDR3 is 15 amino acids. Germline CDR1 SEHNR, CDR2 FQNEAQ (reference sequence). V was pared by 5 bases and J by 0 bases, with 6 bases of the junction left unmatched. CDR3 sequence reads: CASSPGTVSNYGYTF. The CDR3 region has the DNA TGTGCCAGCAGCCCGGGGACAGTCTCTAACTATGGCTACACCTTC.

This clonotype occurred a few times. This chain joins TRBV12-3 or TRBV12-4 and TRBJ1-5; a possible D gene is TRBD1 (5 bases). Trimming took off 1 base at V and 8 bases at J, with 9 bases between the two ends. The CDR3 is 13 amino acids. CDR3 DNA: TGTGCCAGCAGTTTAGGCAGGGATAAGCCCCAGCATTTT. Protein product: CASSLGRDKPQHF.

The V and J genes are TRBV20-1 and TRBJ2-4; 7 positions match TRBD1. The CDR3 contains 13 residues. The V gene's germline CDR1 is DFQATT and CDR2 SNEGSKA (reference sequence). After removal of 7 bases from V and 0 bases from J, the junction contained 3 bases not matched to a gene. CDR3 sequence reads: CSGAGGAKNIQYF. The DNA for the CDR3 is TGCAGTGGGGCAGGGGGAGCCAAAAACATTCAGTACTTC.

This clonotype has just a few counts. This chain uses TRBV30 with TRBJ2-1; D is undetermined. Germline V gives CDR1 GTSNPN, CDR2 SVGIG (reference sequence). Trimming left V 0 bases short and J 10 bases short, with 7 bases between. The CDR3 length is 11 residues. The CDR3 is CAWSVRGEQFF. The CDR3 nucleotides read TGTGCCTGGAGTGTACGCGGAGAGCAGTTCTTC.

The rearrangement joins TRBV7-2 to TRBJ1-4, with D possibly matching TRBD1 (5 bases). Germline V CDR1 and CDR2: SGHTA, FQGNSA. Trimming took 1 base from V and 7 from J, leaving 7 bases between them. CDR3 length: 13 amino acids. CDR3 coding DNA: TGTGCCAGCAGCTTAGTCGGGGCTGAAAAACTGTTTTTT. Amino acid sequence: CASSLVGAEKLFF.

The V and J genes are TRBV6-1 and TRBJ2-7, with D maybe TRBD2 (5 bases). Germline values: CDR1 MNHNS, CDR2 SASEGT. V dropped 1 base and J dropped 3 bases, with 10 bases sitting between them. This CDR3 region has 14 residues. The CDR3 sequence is CASSEGWAGYEQYF. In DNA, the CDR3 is TGTGCCAGCAGTGAAGGGTGGGCGGGCTACGAGCAGTACTTC.

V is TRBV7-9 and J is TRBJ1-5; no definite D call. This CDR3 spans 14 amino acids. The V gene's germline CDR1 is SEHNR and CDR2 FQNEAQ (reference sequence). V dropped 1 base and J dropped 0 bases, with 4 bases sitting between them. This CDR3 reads CASSLEYSNQPQHF. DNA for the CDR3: TGTGCCAGCAGCTTAGAGTATAGCAATCAGCCCCAGCATTTT.

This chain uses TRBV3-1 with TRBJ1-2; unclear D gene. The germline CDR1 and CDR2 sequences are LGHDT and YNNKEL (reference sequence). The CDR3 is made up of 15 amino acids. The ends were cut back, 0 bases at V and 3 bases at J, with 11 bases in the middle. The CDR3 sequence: CASSQEGRVDYGYTF. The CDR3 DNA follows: TGTGCCAGCAGCCAAGAGGGCCGGGTCGACTATGGCTACACCTTC.

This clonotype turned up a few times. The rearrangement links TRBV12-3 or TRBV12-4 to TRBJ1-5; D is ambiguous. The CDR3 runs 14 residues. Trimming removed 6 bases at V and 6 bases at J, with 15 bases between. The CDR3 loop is CASSRTILGQPQHF. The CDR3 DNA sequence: TGTGCCAGCAGCCGCACGATATTAGGTCAGCCCCAGCATTTT.

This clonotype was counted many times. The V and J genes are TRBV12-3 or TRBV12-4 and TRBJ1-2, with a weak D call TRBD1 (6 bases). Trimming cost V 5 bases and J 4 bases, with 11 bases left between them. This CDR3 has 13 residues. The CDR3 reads CASSVTGLYGYTF. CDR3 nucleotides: TGTGCCAGCAGTGTAACAGGGCTCTATGGCTACACCTTC.

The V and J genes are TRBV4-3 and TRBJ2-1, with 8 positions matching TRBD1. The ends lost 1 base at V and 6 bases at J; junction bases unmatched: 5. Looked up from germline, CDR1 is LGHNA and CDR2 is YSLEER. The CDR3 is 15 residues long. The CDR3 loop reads CASSQGTGNSNEQFF. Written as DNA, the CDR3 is TGCGCCAGCAGCCAAGGGACAGGGAACTCCAATGAGCAGTTCTTC.

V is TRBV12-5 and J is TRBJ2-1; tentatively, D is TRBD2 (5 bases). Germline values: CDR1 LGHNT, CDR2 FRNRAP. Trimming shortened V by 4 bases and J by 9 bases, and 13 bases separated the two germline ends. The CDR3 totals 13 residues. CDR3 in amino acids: CASGWSGGGEQFF. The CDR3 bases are TGTGCTAGTGGTTGGAGCGGCGGCGGTGAGCAGTTCTTC.

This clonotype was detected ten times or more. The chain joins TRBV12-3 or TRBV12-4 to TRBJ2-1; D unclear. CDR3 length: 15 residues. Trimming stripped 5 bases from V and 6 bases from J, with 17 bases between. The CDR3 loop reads CASSPPAQPGNEQFF. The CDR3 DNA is TGTGCCAGCAGTCCCCCGGCCCAGCCAGGCAATGAGCAGTTCTTC.

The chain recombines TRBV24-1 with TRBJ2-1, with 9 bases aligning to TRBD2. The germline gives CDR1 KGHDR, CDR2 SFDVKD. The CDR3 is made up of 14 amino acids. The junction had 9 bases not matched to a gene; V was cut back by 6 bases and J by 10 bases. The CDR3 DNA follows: TGTGCCACCAGTCTAGCGGGAATGGGAGGCGAGCAGTTCTTC. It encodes CATSLAGMGGEQFF.

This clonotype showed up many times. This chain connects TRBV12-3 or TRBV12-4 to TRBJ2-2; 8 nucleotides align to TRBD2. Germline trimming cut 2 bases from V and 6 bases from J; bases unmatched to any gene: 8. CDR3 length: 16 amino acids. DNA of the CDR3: TGTGCCAGCAGTTTAAGGGCCGGGAGGGCCTCCGGGGAGCTGTTTTTT. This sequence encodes CASSLRAGRASGELFF.

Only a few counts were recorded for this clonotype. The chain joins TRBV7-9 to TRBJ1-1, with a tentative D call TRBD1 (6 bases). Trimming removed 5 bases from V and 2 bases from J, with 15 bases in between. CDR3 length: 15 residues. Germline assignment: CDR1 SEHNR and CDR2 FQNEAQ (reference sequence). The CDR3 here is CASSPADRINTEAFF. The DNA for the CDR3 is TGTGCCAGCAGCCCTGCGGACAGAATAAACACTGAAGCTTTCTTT. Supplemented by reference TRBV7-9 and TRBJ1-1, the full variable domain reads DTGVSQNPRHKITKRGQNVTFRCDPISEHNRLYWYRQTLGQGPEFLTYFQNEAQLEKSRLLSDRFSAERPKGSFSTLEIQRTEQGDSAMYLCASSPADRINTEAFFGQGTRLTVV.

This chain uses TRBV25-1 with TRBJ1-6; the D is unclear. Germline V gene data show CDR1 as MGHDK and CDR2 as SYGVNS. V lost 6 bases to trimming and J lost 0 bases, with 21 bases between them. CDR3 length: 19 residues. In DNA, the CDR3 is TGTGCCAGCAGGGGTCCGTACAGTAGGGCGAGCTCCTATAATTCACCCCTCCACTTT. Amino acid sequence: CASRGPYSRASSYNSPLHF.